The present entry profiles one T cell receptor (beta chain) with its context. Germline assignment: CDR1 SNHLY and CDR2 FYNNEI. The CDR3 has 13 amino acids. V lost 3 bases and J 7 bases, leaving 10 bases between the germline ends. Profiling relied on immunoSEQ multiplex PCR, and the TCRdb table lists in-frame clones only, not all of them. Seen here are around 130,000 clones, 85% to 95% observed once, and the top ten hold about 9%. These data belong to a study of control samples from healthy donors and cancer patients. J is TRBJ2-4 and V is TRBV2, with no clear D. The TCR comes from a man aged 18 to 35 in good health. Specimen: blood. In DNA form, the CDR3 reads TGTGCCAGCAGTGAGAAGGTAACCAACATTCAGTACTTC. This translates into CASSEKVTNIQYF.